Listed here is a single T cell receptor beta chain. The antigen is unknown. This record belongs to a study of OX40 agonist ivuxolimab in advanced cancers. General observations from the study: In the expanded peripheral T cells, antigen specificity was never determined.

The protocol was immunoSEQ multiplex PCR, while the TCRdb copy is restricted to in-frame clones and leaves out a portion. The sample contains 45,000 to 60,000 clones, around nine tenths of which appear only once. The CDR3 contains 14 residues. Germline assignment: CDR1 LNHNV and CDR2 YYDKDF (reference sequence). V trimming: 3 bases; J trimming: 6 bases; junction bases outside the gene matches: 7. The sequence was collected from an adult with an advanced solid tumor such as melanoma, head and neck, liver or kidney cancer. The starting material was CD4+ or CD8+ T cells sorted from blood, obtained in a trial of the OX40 agonist ivuxolimab. The chain joins TRBV15 to TRBJ1-2; 7 nucleotides agree with TRBD1. The CDR3 loop reads CATSRDQTGNGYTF. In DNA form, the CDR3 reads TGTGCCACCAGCAGGGATCAGACAGGGAATGGCTACACCTTC. The full variable domain, its missing parts supplied by reference TRBV15 and TRBJ1-2, is DAMVIQNPRYQVTQFGKPVTLSCSQTLNHNVMYWYQQKSSQAPKLLFHYYDKDFNNEADTPDNFQSRRPNTSFCFLDIRSPGLGDTAMYLCATSRDQTGNGYTFGSGTRLTVV.